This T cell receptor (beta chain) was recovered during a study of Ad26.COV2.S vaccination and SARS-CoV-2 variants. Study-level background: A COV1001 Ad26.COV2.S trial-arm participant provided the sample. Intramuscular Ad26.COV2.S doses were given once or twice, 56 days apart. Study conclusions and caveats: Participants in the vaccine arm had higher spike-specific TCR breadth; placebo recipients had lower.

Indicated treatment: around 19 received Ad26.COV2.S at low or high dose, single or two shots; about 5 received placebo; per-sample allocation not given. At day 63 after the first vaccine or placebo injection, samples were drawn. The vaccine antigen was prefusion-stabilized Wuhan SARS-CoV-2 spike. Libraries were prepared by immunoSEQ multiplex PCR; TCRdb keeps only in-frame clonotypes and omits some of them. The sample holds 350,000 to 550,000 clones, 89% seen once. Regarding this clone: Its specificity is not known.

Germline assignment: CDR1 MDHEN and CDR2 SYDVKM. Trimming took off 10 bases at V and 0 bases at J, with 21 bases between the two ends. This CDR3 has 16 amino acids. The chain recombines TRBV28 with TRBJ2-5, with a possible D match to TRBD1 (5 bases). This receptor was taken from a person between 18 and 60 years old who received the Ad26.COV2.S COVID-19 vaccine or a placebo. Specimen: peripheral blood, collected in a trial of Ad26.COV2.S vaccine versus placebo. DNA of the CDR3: TGTGCCACCAGGGCAGGACAAAATTTGTACCAAGAGACCCAGTACTTC. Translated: CATRAGQNLYQETQYF.